The rows below give T cell receptor beta chains drawn from one sample of a study of identical twins. From the 5' RACE reads, TCRdb called clonotypes with MiXCR, one entry per CDR3 protein. The sample has roughly 290,000 distinct CDR3 sequences; around 9.7% are singletons. These data were likewise used in another study, on yellow fever vaccine responses in identical twins.

The sample taken for sequencing was CD8+ T cells sorted from blood. These receptors were taken from a woman under 30 in good health. Each CDR3 is given with its conserved first and last residue. The D gene is left open where the match is weak. A clone size is listed for some rows: how often the clone was seen (once, few, many), or a class if it is expanded.

.	TRBV11-2	TRBJ2-2	TRBD2	TGTGCCAGCAGCTTACGCGGGGGGCAGGTCACCGGGGAGCTGTTTTTT	CASSLRGGQVTGELFF
.	TRBV29-1	TRBJ2-6	.	TGCAGCGTTGTGGACCCGCTTGAGGGCGGGGCCAACGTCCTGACTTTC	CSVVDPLEGGANVLTF
many	TRBV27	TRBJ2-3	TRBD2	TGTGCCAGCAGTTTTGGCGGGGCGGCGGGGGGTACGCAGTATTTT	CASSFGGAAGGTQYF
many	TRBV9	TRBJ2-1	.	TGTGCCAGCAAGGGGGACTACAATGAGCAGTTCTTC	CASKGDYNEQFF
many	TRBV5-1	TRBJ2-7	.	TGCGCCAGCAGCTCCATTGGGACCACCTACGAGCAGTACTTC	CASSSIGTTYEQYF
few	TRBV9	TRBJ2-1	.	TGTGCCAGCAGCGACAGGGAATACAATGAGCAGTTCTTC	CASSDREYNEQFF
.	TRBV7-9	TRBJ2-2	.	TGTGCCAGCAGGAATTGGACATCGGAGAGGTCCGGGGAGCTGTTTTTT	CASRNWTSERSGELFF
.	TRBV7-9	TRBJ2-2	.	TGTGCCAGCAGCGAGAGGACACGGAACACCGGGGAGCTGTTTTTT	CASSERTRNTGELFF
.	TRBV4-1	TRBJ2-7	.	TGCGCCAGCAGCCAAGATATCCCCCCAACAGGGTCCCACGAGCAGTACTTC	CASSQDIPPTGSHEQYF
few	TRBV28	TRBJ1-6	TRBD1	TGTGCCAGCAGCCAACATCCCGGGACAGTGCTCAACCGCTGGCATTCACCCCTCCACTTT	CASSQHPGTVLNRWHSPLHF